A single sample gave rise to the 27 T cell receptor beta chains below, sequenced in a study of blood T cell repertoires in COVID-19. Profiling relied on immunoSEQ multiplex PCR, and the TCRdb table lists in-frame clones only, not all of them. The sample comprises 55,000 to 75,000 clones, about 81% of which are singletons, and around 9.2% rests with the top ten. The sample comprised peripheral blood. The receptors originated from a human donor in a cohort sampled during active COVID-19.

This clone was seen just once. This chain connects TRBV10-3 to TRBJ2-7; the D gene is possibly TRBD1 (6 bases). Deletions cut 2 bases from V and 2 bases from J, with 16 bases between. The CDR3 length is 16 residues. Germline values: CDR1 ENHRY, CDR2 SYGVKD. This CDR3 reads CAISEPHDRFAYEQYF. CDR3 nucleotides: TGTGCCATCAGTGAGCCACATGACAGGTTTGCCTACGAGCAGTACTTC.

The chain carries TRBV2 and TRBJ1-2; D is unclear. This CDR3 has 14 residues. In germline, CDR1 is SNHLY, CDR2 FYNNEI. Trimming shortened V by 7 bases and J by 6 bases, and 18 bases separated the two germline ends. In DNA, the CDR3 is TGTGCCAGCACACTCCGAGGGCAAGCTGATGGCTACACCTTC. It yields the protein CASTLRGQADGYTF.

The chain employs TRBV5-6 and TRBJ2-3; 8 bases map to TRBD2. The CDR3 length is 13 residues. With 4 bases clipped from V and 5 bases from J, the junction kept 3 bases outside the gene matches. The germline CDR1 and CDR2 sequences are SGHDT and YYEEEE. The CDR3 nucleotides are TGTGCCAGCAGCCTCCTAGCGGGAGATACGCAGTATTTT. Protein product: CASSLLAGDTQYF.

This clone came up a few times. The rearrangement joins TRBV2 to TRBJ2-7; D not certain. Germline assignment: CDR1 SNHLY and CDR2 FYNNEI. The CDR3 loop spans 13 amino acids. Trimming took 0 bases from V and 2 from J, leaving 5 bases between them. CDR3 residues: CASSEAPTYEQYF. DNA of the CDR3: TGTGCCAGCAGTGAAGCACCTACCTACGAGCAGTACTTC.

The gene calls are TRBV5-1 and TRBJ1-1, with TRBD1 identical over 11 bases. V gave up 3 bases and J gave up 8 bases; unmatched junction bases: 9. The CDR3 contains 15 residues. From germline, CDR1 is SGHRS and CDR2 YFSETQ. The CDR3 sequence: CASSSAFRDRGEAFF. CDR3 DNA: TGCGCCAGCAGCTCCGCCTTCCGGGACAGGGGGGAAGCTTTCTTT.

This sequence joins TRBV7-2 and TRBJ1-5, with no clear D. V lost 1 base to trimming and J lost 8 bases, with 9 bases between them. Germline V gene lookup returns CDR1 SGHTA and CDR2 FQGNSA. CDR3 length equals 13 residues. CDR3 region: CASSLDRGKPQHF. The DNA for the CDR3 is TGTGCCAGCAGCTTAGATCGTGGCAAGCCCCAGCATTTT.

The chain has TRBV4-2 and TRBJ2-7, with 7 bases lining up with TRBD2. With V trimmed by 0 bases and J by 1 base, 6 bases remained unmatched. Germline CDR1 is LGHNA and CDR2 is YNFKEQ. This CDR3 is 16 amino acids long. The DNA of the CDR3 is TGTGCCAGCAGCCAAGATCTAAGCGGGGCTTCCTACGAGCAGTACTTC. Protein product: CASSQDLSGASYEQYF.

This chain uses TRBV4-1 with TRBJ2-1; 10 bases fit TRBD2. The CDR3 loop spans 16 amino acids. CDR1 and CDR2 from the germline V gene are MGHRA and YSYEKL. V was clipped by 1 base and J by 5 bases; unmatched bases: 5. This CDR3 is CASSQGLAGAHNEQFF. The CDR3 DNA sequence: TGCGCCAGCAGCCAAGGGCTAGCGGGAGCACACAATGAGCAGTTCTTC.

The V call is TRBV6-4, the J call TRBJ1-5, with D unclear. This CDR3 is 16 amino acids long. The V end lost 1 base, the J end lost 1 base, and 11 bases lay between the germline ends. CDR1 MRHNA and CDR2 SNTAGT come from the germline V gene. Here the CDR3 reads CASSDWSANSNQPQHF. DNA for the CDR3: TGTGCCAGCAGTGACTGGTCAGCGAACAGCAATCAGCCCCAGCATTTT.

This rearrangement joins TRBV28 to TRBJ2-1; TRBD2 aligns across 10 bases. The CDR3 extends over 15 amino acids. J gave up 6 bases and V 3 bases, and 5 bases lay outside the gene matches. CDR1 is MDHEN, CDR2 SYDVKM, per germline. CDR3 sequence (DNA): TGTGCCAGCAGTTTGGGAGCGGGAGGGGGCAATGAGCAGTTCTTC. It encodes CASSLGAGGGNEQFF.

This clone was observed once. V usage is TRBV4-3 and J usage is TRBJ1-5; 8 nucleotides align to TRBD1. V dropped 1 base and J dropped 2; count of bases not matched to a gene: 16. From germline, CDR1 is LGHNA and CDR2 YSLEER. The CDR3 loop spans 20 amino acids. The CDR3 DNA reads TGCGCCAGCAGCCAAGTTTTTAGCGACAGGGGAAGGGGAGGCAATCAGCCCCAGCATTTT. Translation gives CASSQVFSDRGRGGNQPQHF.

The V and J genes are TRBV5-1 and TRBJ2-1, with D possibly matching TRBD2 (6 bases). CDR1 is SGHRS and CDR2 is YFSETQ in the germline V gene. This CDR3 is 15 amino acids long. V was trimmed by 0 bases and J by 0 bases, leaving 7 bases between them. CDR3 in DNA: TGCGCCAGCAGCTTGGTAGCGGACTCCTACAATGAGCAGTTCTTC. This translates into CASSLVADSYNEQFF.

The chain uses TRBV28 and TRBJ2-7, with D maybe TRBD1 (6 bases). The CDR3 loop spans 15 amino acids. Germline lookup yields CDR1 MDHEN and CDR2 SYDVKM. V was shortened by 4 bases and J by 0 bases, with 13 bases between the two germline ends. CDR3 sequence reads: CASSYDRLSSYEQYF. CDR3 bases: TGTGCCAGCAGTTACGACAGGTTAAGCTCCTACGAGCAGTACTTC.

The chain combines TRBV30 with TRBJ2-7, with D possibly matching TRBD1 (5 bases). The CDR3 runs to 12 residues. V shed 3 bases and J shed 5 bases, with 11 bases lying between them. The V gene's germline CDR1 is GTSNPN and CDR2 SVGIG (reference sequence). The CDR3 reads CAWSHQGHEQYF. The CDR3, as DNA: TGTGCCTGGAGCCACCAGGGTCACGAGCAGTACTTC.

The V call is TRBV16, the J call TRBJ1-5; D perhaps matches TRBD1 (5 bases). CDR3 length equals 18 residues. Germline V gene data show CDR1 as KGHSY and CDR2 as FQNENV. The V end was cut by 4 bases, the J end by 0 bases, with 19 bases between. The CDR3 DNA is TGTGCCAGCAGCCCCCCCATAACCTGGGGCGATAGCAATCAGCCCCAGCATTTT. The encoded protein is CASSPPITWGDSNQPQHF.

The V gene is TRBV27, the J gene TRBJ1-1; possibly TRBD1 for D (6 bases). This CDR3 spans 16 amino acids. Between the trimmed V and J ends, which lost 6 bases and 0 bases, there was a span of 17 bases. CDR1 and CDR2 from the germline V gene are MNHEY and SMNVEV (reference sequence). In nucleotides, the CDR3 is TGTGCCAGCAGACCTTACCTGACAGGACTGAACACTGAAGCTTTCTTT. As protein: CASRPYLTGLNTEAFF.

This clone appeared a few times. In DNA, the CDR3 is TGTGCCAGAAGCGCCGGGACAGTCTCTGGAAACACCATATATTTT. Translated, it gives CARSAGTVSGNTIYF. The rearrangement uses TRBV5-3 and TRBJ1-3, with 7 nucleotides matching TRBD1. TRBV5-3 is an open reading frame, and its role is uncertain. The CDR3 covers 15 residues. Trimming took 4 bases from V and 0 from J; bases not matched to a gene: 4.

This clone was seen a handful of times. The V and J genes are TRBV6-6 and TRBJ1-6, with TRBD1 matching over 10 bases. CDR1 is MNHNY and CDR2 is SVGAGI in the germline V gene (reference sequence). The CDR3 is 14 residues long. The V segment lost 7 bases and the J segment 8 bases; nucleotides outside the gene matches: 5. CDR3 in DNA: TGTGCCAGCAAACGACAGGGGGCGGATTCACCCCTCCACTTT. As protein: CASKRQGADSPLHF.

V gene TRBV30 combines with J gene TRBJ2-5; 7 bases agree with TRBD2. The junction had 3 bases not matched to a gene; V was cut back by 8 bases and J by 0 bases. The CDR3 loop spans 12 amino acids. Germline CDR1 is GTSNPN and CDR2 is SVGIG (reference sequence). Here the CDR3 reads CAVTSDQETQYF. For the CDR3, the DNA is TGTGCCGTAACTAGCGACCAAGAGACCCAGTACTTC.

CDR3 bases: TGTGCCAGCGGGAGGCGGGACCTTAACACCGGGGAGCTGTTTTTT. Translated, it gives CASGRRDLNTGELFF. The chain combines TRBV14 with TRBJ2-2, with TRBD2 as a possible D gene (6 bases). The length of the CDR3 is 15 residues. Germline loops: CDR1 SGHDN, CDR2 FVKESK. Trimming took 8 bases from V and 2 from J, leaving 15 bases between them.

This rearrangement joins TRBV27 to TRBJ2-7, with D possibly matching TRBD2 (7 bases). The CDR3 has 13 amino acids. The V end was cut by 5 bases, the J end by 7 bases, with 15 bases between. Germline values: CDR1 MNHEY, CDR2 SMNVEV (reference sequence). CDR3 amino acids: CASSIPGGLEQYF. The DNA for the CDR3 is TGTGCCAGCAGTATCCCCGGGGGGCTTGAGCAGTACTTC.

The rearrangement links TRBV19 to TRBJ2-7; 9 positions agree with TRBD1. The CDR3 loop spans 14 amino acids. V lost 6 bases to trimming and J lost 4 bases; unmatched junction nucleotides: 7. Germline assignment: CDR1 LNHDA and CDR2 SQIVND (reference sequence). CDR3 nucleotides: TGTGCCAGTAGGCGGGGACAGGGATCGTACGAGCAGTACTTC. Its protein product is CASRRGQGSYEQYF.

V and J are TRBV27 and TRBJ2-7; weak D call: TRBD1 (5 bases). Germline assignment: CDR1 MNHEY and CDR2 SMNVEV (reference sequence). The CDR3 runs 16 residues. V lost 6 bases and J 2 bases, leaving 20 bases between the germline ends. DNA of the CDR3: TGTGCCAGCAGCCCCCTCGCCAGGGCGACAACCTACGAGCAGTACTTC. Amino acid sequence: CASSPLARATTYEQYF.

The chain recombines TRBV4-3 with TRBJ2-5, with a tentative D call TRBD1 (5 bases). The germline gives CDR1 LGHNA, CDR2 YSLEER. The ends were cut back, 3 bases at V and 3 bases at J, with 11 bases in the middle. The CDR3 loop spans 14 amino acids. CDR3 coding DNA: TGCGCCAGCAGCCATGATGTCAGGGAAGAGACCCAGTACTTC. As protein: CASSHDVREETQYF.

The CDR3 nucleotides are TGTGCCAGCAGTGAGGGGCTAGCGGGGACCCTCATGGGCGGGGAGCTGTTTTTT. It yields the protein CASSEGLAGTLMGGELFF. The V call is TRBV2, the J call TRBJ2-2; 9 bases are shared with TRBD2. V was pared by 3 bases and J by 7 bases, with 15 bases of the junction left unmatched. The CDR3 loop spans 18 amino acids. Germline V gives CDR1 SNHLY, CDR2 FYNNEI. Using reference TRBV2 and TRBJ2-2 for the parts outside the CDR3, the full variable domain is EPEVTQTPSHQVTQMGQEVILRCVPISNHLYFYWYRQILGQKVEFLVSFYNNEISEKSEIFDDQFSVERPDGSNFTLKIRSTKLEDSAMYFCASSEGLAGTLMGGELFFGEGSRLTVL.

The V and J genes are TRBV4-2 and TRBJ2-7, with 11 bases aligning to TRBD2. Germline assignment: CDR1 LGHNA and CDR2 YNFKEQ. The CDR3 contains 16 residues. The J segment lost 5 bases and the V segment lost 2 bases, leaving 8 bases of the junction unmatched. The CDR3 DNA follows: TGTGCCAGCAGCCAATTCGGTACTAGCGGGAGTAACGAGCAGTACTTC. This codes for CASSQFGTSGSNEQYF.

Only a few counts were recorded for this clone. This chain joins TRBV2 and TRBJ1-5; D unresolved. This CDR3 has 14 amino acids. Germline V gene lookup returns CDR1 SNHLY and CDR2 FYNNEI. Deletions cut 4 bases from V and 3 bases from J, with 10 bases between. CDR3 DNA sequence: TGTGCCAGCAGTGCGGGGAGTTCCAATCAGCCCCAGCATTTT. Residues: CASSAGSSNQPQHF.